These 3 T cell receptor beta chains originate from one sample sequenced in a study of CD8+ T cells in alopecia areata. Regarding treatment: oral pan-JAK inhibitor, 5-10 mg twice daily. RNA was isolated and reverse transcribed to cDNA, the sequencing template. TCRdb's copy holds only in-frame clones and misses some; the assay was immunoSEQ multiplex PCR. The profile covers about 94,000 clones, with about three quarters appearing a single time and about 18% taken by the ten largest. The input for sequencing was CD8+ T cells sorted from blood, taken between weeks 44 and 45, from a patient treated with tofacitinib. Receptors originate from a human donor with alopecia areata.

The chain carries TRBV7-2 and TRBJ2-2; the match to TRBD1 covers 9 bases. CDR1 is SGHTA, CDR2 FQGNSA, per germline. Germline trimming cut 7 bases from V and 7 bases from J; bases unmatched to any gene: 4. The CDR3 extends over 13 amino acids. The chain's CDR3 is CASTDRGIGELFF. Written as DNA, the CDR3 is TGTGCCAGCACGGACAGGGGAATCGGGGAGCTGTTTTTT. Looking up the rest from reference TRBV7-2 and TRBJ2-2 gives the full variable domain: GAGVSQSPSNKVTEKGKDVELRCDPISGHTALYWYRQSLGQGLEFLIYFQGNSAPDKSGLPSDRFSAERTGGSVSTLTIQRTQQEDSAVYLCASTDRGIGELFFGEGSRLTVL.

The chain joins TRBV29-1 to TRBJ2-3; D is undetermined. Germline loops: CDR1 SQVTM, CDR2 ANQGSEA. V was shortened by 0 bases and J by 3 bases, with 13 bases between the two germline ends. This CDR3 is built from 15 residues. The CDR3 protein is CSVEDPGSPTDTQYF. The CDR3 coding sequence is TGCAGCGTTGAAGATCCGGGCAGCCCAACAGATACGCAGTATTTT.

The J gene is TRBJ2-7, the V gene TRBV9; D ambiguous. V was cut by 3 bases and J by 6 bases, with 16 bases left in between. CDR1 SGDLS and CDR2 YYNGEE come from the germline V gene. The CDR3 covers 14 residues. CDR3 in amino acids: CASSARSSGGEQYF. In DNA, the CDR3 is TGTGCCAGCAGCGCACGTAGCTCGGGTGGCGAGCAGTACTTC.